The 23 T cell receptor beta chains reported below all come from one sample, sequenced in a study of blood T cell repertoires in COVID-19. This table comes from immunoSEQ multiplex PCR, and its TCRdb copy is limited to in-frame clones, with some not included. The table has 210,000 or so clones, around 80% seen once. Sequenced input: peripheral blood. The receptors here all came from a woman aged 80 or over with COVID-19, enrolled during active disease.

The rearrangement links TRBV3-1 (or the pseudogene TRBV3-2) to TRBJ2-1; D might be TRBD1 (6 bases). Germline CDR1 and CDR2: LGHDT and YNNKEL (reference sequence). The CDR3 length is 16 residues. Between the trimmed V and J ends, which lost 3 bases and 5 bases, there was a span of 17 bases. The CDR3 region has the DNA TGTGCCAGCAGCCACAGGGACACCAGAGTGCACAATGAGCAGTTCTTC. Its protein product is CASSHRDTRVHNEQFF.

The V call is TRBV9, the J call TRBJ1-4; 10 bases align to TRBD1. This CDR3 is built from 16 residues. The germline gives CDR1 SGDLS, CDR2 YYNGEE. With 0 bases clipped from V and 8 bases from J, the junction kept 7 bases outside the gene matches. Here the CDR3 reads CASSVANTGQGEKLFF. The CDR3 nucleotides read TGTGCCAGCAGCGTAGCTAATACGGGACAGGGGGAAAAACTGTTTTTT.

The chain links TRBV5-8 to TRBJ1-4, with TRBD1 identical over 7 bases. From germline, CDR1 is SGHTS and CDR2 YDEGEE. The CDR3 covers 13 residues. Trimming cost V 7 bases and J 8 bases; bases outside gene matches: 8. In DNA form, the CDR3 reads TGTGCCAGCGGGAGGACAGGTGAAGAAAAACTGTTTTTT. Protein product: CASGRTGEEKLFF.

The rearrangement joins TRBV19 to TRBJ2-1, with D possibly being TRBD2 (6 bases). The CDR3 consists of 12 residues. CDR1 is LNHDA and CDR2 is SQIVND in the germline V gene (reference sequence). Trimming shortened V by 9 bases and J by 0 bases, and 6 bases separated the two germline ends. For the CDR3, the DNA is TGTGCCAGCGGGAGCTCCTACAATGAGCAGTTCTTC. Protein sequence: CASGSSYNEQFF.

This chain connects TRBV4-1 to TRBJ1-5; TRBD1 is a possible D gene (6 bases). V was pared by 0 bases and J by 0 bases, with 18 bases between. This CDR3 has 19 amino acids. Germline CDR1 MGHRA, CDR2 YSYEKL. The CDR3 sequence: CASSQDQRTETISNQPQHF. The CDR3 DNA reads as TGCGCCAGCAGCCAAGATCAACGGACAGAAACCATTAGCAATCAGCCCCAGCATTTT.

This chain uses TRBV3-1 (or the pseudogene TRBV3-2) with TRBJ2-7; D remains ambiguous. Per the germline V gene, CDR1 is LGHDT and CDR2 is YNNKEL (reference sequence). V lost 4 bases, J lost 4 bases, and 17 bases lay in between. The CDR3 runs to 15 residues. Written as DNA, the CDR3 is TGTGCCAGCAGCCGGAACGTTGGCCGGGTATACGAGCAGTACTTC. As protein: CASSRNVGRVYEQYF.

The table lists this clone with a few counts. The chain combines TRBV3-1 (or the pseudogene TRBV3-2) with TRBJ2-7, with 7 bases that match TRBD2. J gave up 7 bases and V 6 bases, and 9 bases lay outside the gene matches. Germline CDR1 LGHDT, CDR2 YNNKEL (reference sequence). The length of the CDR3 is 13 residues. In nucleotides, the CDR3 is TGTGCCAGCAGGGGCGGGAGATTCGGGGAGCAGTACTTC. This translates into CASRGGRFGEQYF.

The rearrangement uses TRBV6-5 and TRBJ1-4, with D uncertain. CDR1 and CDR2 from the germline V gene are MNHEY and SVGAGI. This CDR3 spans 15 amino acids. V was trimmed by 2 bases and J by 0 bases, leaving 7 bases between them. Here the CDR3 reads CASSYGGATNEKLFF. CDR3 in DNA: TGTGCCAGCAGTTACGGCGGTGCAACTAATGAAAAACTGTTTTTT.

V is TRBV25-1 and J is TRBJ1-2, with D possibly matching TRBD1 (5 bases). CDR1 is MGHDK and CDR2 is SYGVNS in the germline V gene. Trimming pared 4 bases from V and 4 bases from J, leaving 16 bases between. The CDR3 loop spans 15 amino acids. Here the CDR3 reads CASSGGDQRLYGYTF. The CDR3 DNA follows: TGTGCCAGCAGTGGGGGGGACCAACGTCTCTATGGCTACACCTTC.

This chain connects TRBV7-3 to TRBJ2-1, with TRBD2 matching 9 bases. V shed 8 bases and J 7 bases; nucleotides not matched to a gene: 9. There are 14 residues in the CDR3. Germline values: CDR1 SGHTA, CDR2 FQGTGA. The CDR3 bases are TGTGCCAGCGAGGTTGGCGGGAGGGTAAATGAGCAGTTCTTC. Protein: CASEVGGRVNEQFF.

This clone was recorded only once. CDR3 sequence: CASSYSTGTGDEKLFF. The CDR3 nucleotides read TGTGCCAGCAGTTACTCGACCGGGACAGGGGATGAAAAACTGTTTTTT. The chain joins TRBV6-2 or TRBV6-3 to TRBJ1-4, with 10 nucleotides matching TRBD1. The germline V gene encodes CDR1 MNHEY and CDR2 SVGEGT. CDR3 size: 16 residues. With V trimmed by 0 bases and J by 6 bases, 4 bases remained unmatched.

The chain employs TRBV9 and TRBJ1-5; 7 bases are a match to TRBD1. J lost 7 bases, V lost 3 bases, and 7 bases had no gene match. CDR3 size: 14 residues. From germline, CDR1 is SGDLS and CDR2 YYNGEE. CDR3 region: CASSAGQPGQPQHF. The CDR3 nucleotides are TGTGCCAGCAGCGCGGGACAGCCGGGGCAGCCCCAGCATTTT.

This clone was seen once. The junction differs from germline at one of its ends, possibly a read error. Written as DNA, the CDR3 is TGTGCCAGCAGCTTAGGGTACCGTTCCGCGAACGCCGGGGAGCTGTTTTTT. This gives the protein CASSLGYRSANAGELFF. The gene calls are TRBV7-8 and TRBJ2-2, with no clear D. This CDR3 spans 17 amino acids. Germline-derived CDR1 and CDR2 are SGHVS and FQNEAQ.

In its sample, this clone was seen a few times. CDR3 in amino acids: CASTRDRGLEGYTF. DNA for the CDR3: TGTGCCAGCACCCGGGACAGGGGGCTGGAGGGCTACACCTTC. The chain recombines TRBV9 with TRBJ1-2; 12 bases fit TRBD1. V gave up 6 bases and J gave up 8 bases; unmatched junction bases: 8. CDR1 and CDR2 from the germline V gene are SGDLS and YYNGEE. CDR3 length: 14 residues.

The chain couples TRBV12-3 or TRBV12-4 to TRBJ1-4; D is unresolved. Trimming cost V 3 bases and J 8 bases, with 10 bases left between them. This CDR3 contains 13 residues. The CDR3 nucleotides are TGTGCCAGCAGTTTTTTTCGAGGGGAAAAACTGTTTTTT. Encoded protein: CASSFFRGEKLFF.

The chain combines TRBV6-4 with TRBJ1-6; D gene uncertain. Germline CDR1 and CDR2: MRHNA and SNTAGT. Trimming removed 3 bases from V and 1 base from J, with 19 bases in between. This CDR3 is 19 amino acids long. CDR3 bases: TGTGCCAGCAGTGATTGTGTCAGGCCCCAAGCATCCTATAATTCACCCCTCCACTTT. Its translation is CASSDCVRPQASYNSPLHF.

The rearrangement uses TRBV6-5 and TRBJ2-4; TRBD2 agrees at 7 bases. Germline V gives CDR1 MNHEY, CDR2 SVGAGI. This CDR3 is 15 amino acids long. V gave up 6 bases and J gave up 4 bases; unmatched junction bases: 9. In DNA form, the CDR3 reads TGTGCCAGCAGCCCGATGGGAGGGGCTAAAAACATTCAGTACTTC. This sequence encodes CASSPMGGAKNIQYF.

The rearrangement joins TRBV9 to TRBJ1-6, with 7 positions matching TRBD1. J lost 9 bases, V lost 3 bases, and 9 bases had no gene match. The CDR3 covers 15 residues. Per the germline V gene, CDR1 is SGDLS and CDR2 is YYNGEE. Here the CDR3 reads CASSAGQVLSSPLHF. In DNA form, the CDR3 reads TGTGCCAGCAGCGCTGGACAGGTCCTCTCTTCACCCCTCCACTTT.

The V call is TRBV27, the J call TRBJ1-5, with D unclear. This CDR3 is built from 14 residues. V lost 3 bases, J lost 7 bases, and 13 bases lay in between. Germline loops: CDR1 MNHEY, CDR2 SMNVEV (reference sequence). CDR3 in DNA: TGTGCCAGCAGTTTTCAGGTTGGGAGCCAGCCCCAGCATTTT. Residues: CASSFQVGSQPQHF.

The chain combines TRBV4-1 with TRBJ2-3; no firm D call. The CDR3 has 14 amino acids. Germline CDR1 is MGHRA and CDR2 is YSYEKL. Trimming stripped 2 bases from V and 6 bases from J, with 12 bases between. CDR3 loop: CASSQLVGLDTQYF. As DNA, the CDR3 is TGCGCCAGCAGCCAACTAGTTGGTTTGGATACGCAGTATTTT.

This clone has a count of ten or more. The rearrangement joins TRBV27 to TRBJ2-4; 8 positions match TRBD1. Trimming removed 0 bases from V and 0 bases from J; junction bases left unmatched: 13. Germline-derived CDR1 and CDR2 are MNHEY and SMNVEV (reference sequence). This CDR3 region has 20 residues. CDR3 protein: CASSLSPTGQGLLAKNIQYF. DNA of the CDR3: TGTGCCAGCAGTTTATCCCCAACCGGACAGGGCTTGCTAGCCAAAAACATTCAGTACTTC.

The chain combines TRBV5-6 with TRBJ1-3; D gene ambiguous. The length of the CDR3 is 14 residues. Trimming left V 2 bases short and J 5 bases short, with 11 bases between. Germline CDR1 reads SGHDT; CDR2 reads YYEEEE. CDR3 sequence: CASSFEGSRNTIYF. The CDR3 DNA sequence: TGTGCCAGCAGCTTCGAGGGCTCCAGAAACACCATATATTTT.

The chain joins TRBV25-1 to TRBJ2-3; TRBD2 might be the D (6 bases). This CDR3 has 14 residues. Trimming pared 0 bases from V and 9 bases from J, leaving 13 bases between. Germline loops: CDR1 MGHDK, CDR2 SYGVNS. The CDR3 region has the DNA TGTGCCAGCAGTGAATACGGGGGTGGGGAGACGCAGTATTTT. This translates into CASSEYGGGETQYF.